The 8 T cell receptor beta chains presented below share a single source sample, sequenced in a study of T-cell memory formation after mild COVID-19. TCRdb re-called the 5' RACE reads through MiXCR, storing one row per CDR3 protein. The sample contains 500,000 to 550,000 distinct CDR3 sequences, about a fifth of which appear only once. Sequenced input: PBMCs or a T cell subset sorted from them (not recorded which). These receptors were taken from an adult woman who had mild COVID-19 (a few samples of this study predate the infection). Cell type and time point are not known.

This chain connects TRBV20-1 to TRBJ2-7; possibly TRBD2 for D (5 bases). Per the germline V gene, CDR1 is DFQATT and CDR2 is SNEGSKA (reference sequence). The CDR3 contains 12 residues. V shed 5 bases and J shed 0 bases, with 8 bases lying between them. CDR3 region: CSAYRDSYEQYF. CDR3 coding DNA: TGCAGTGCTTATCGGGACTCCTACGAGCAGTACTTC.

The genes are TRBV6-6 and TRBJ2-3; 9 bases fit TRBD1. Germline values: CDR1 MNHNY, CDR2 SVGAGI (reference sequence). The CDR3 loop spans 18 amino acids. V gave up 0 bases and J gave up 0 bases; unmatched junction bases: 7. CDR3 in DNA: TGTGCCAGCAGTTACTCTACCTACAGGGGGCAGAGCACAGATACGCAGTATTTT. Its protein is CASSYSTYRGQSTDTQYF.

The chain uses TRBV24-1 and TRBJ2-2; possible D gene TRBD1, 5 bases. The CDR3 is 11 residues long. In germline, CDR1 is KGHDR, CDR2 SFDVKD. V was trimmed by 7 bases and J by 12 bases, leaving 11 bases between them. The CDR3 DNA reads as TGTGCCACCAGGAATTCGGACAAGCTGTTTTTT. This encodes CATRNSDKLFF.

CDR3 nucleotides: TGTGCCAGTAGTATGGTGGACGGGAGATACACTGAAGCTTTCTTT. Amino acids: CASSMVDGRYTEAFF. The chain combines TRBV19 with TRBJ1-1; D is uncertain. The germline V gene has CDR1 LNHDA and CDR2 SQIVND (reference sequence). This CDR3 spans 15 amino acids. V was clipped by 3 bases and J by 3 bases, with 14 bases between them.

The gene calls are TRBV15 and TRBJ1-6; D not resolved. CDR1 is LNHNV, CDR2 YYDKDF, per germline (reference sequence). Deletions cut 8 bases from V and 8 bases from J, with 16 bases between. The CDR3 runs 14 residues. The CDR3 sequence is CATPPGSCYSPLHF. Here the CDR3 DNA reads TGTGCCACCCCGCCCGGGAGCTGCTATTCACCCCTCCACTTT.

The chain is built from TRBV5-4 and TRBJ2-5; D is undetermined. CDR1 is SGHNT, CDR2 YYREEE, per germline (reference sequence). Trimming shortened V by 0 bases and J by 7 bases, and 16 bases separated the two germline ends. The CDR3 length is 15 residues. The CDR3 reads CASSLGAGISRTQYF. DNA for the CDR3: TGTGCCAGCAGCTTGGGGGCAGGTATTAGCCGGACCCAGTACTTC.

This clonotype was observed a few times. This rearrangement joins TRBV5-1 to TRBJ2-7; a weak D match, TRBD1 (7 bases). With 7 bases removed from V and 3 bases from J, the gap between germline ends came to 14 bases. This CDR3 has 13 amino acids. The germline V gene encodes CDR1 SGHRS and CDR2 YFSETQ. CDR3 nucleotides: TGCGCCAGCCATAACAGGGGAGGCTACGAGCAGTACTTC. Amino acids: CASHNRGGYEQYF. The full variable domain, rest sourced from reference TRBV5-1 and TRBJ2-7, is KAGVTQTPRYLIKTRGQQVTLSCSPISGHRSVSWYQQTPGQGLQFLFEYFSETQRNKGNFPGRFSGRQFSNSRSEMNVSTLELGDSALYLCASHNRGGYEQYFGPGTRLTVT.

The rearrangement joins TRBV7-2 to TRBJ1-1; D not resolved. V was trimmed by 5 bases and J by 6 bases, leaving 10 bases between them. Germline V gene data show CDR1 as SGHTA and CDR2 as FQGNSA. The CDR3 contains 12 residues. DNA of the CDR3: TGTGCCAGCAGCCAATACGGCGCTGAAGCTTTCTTT. As protein: CASSQYGAEAFF.